This T cell receptor (beta chain) was recovered during a study of CD8 T cells in Susac syndrome. cDNA came from approximately 0.5 to 1 ug RNA primed by random hexamers. Amplification of TCR beta CDR3 across 54 Vbeta and 13 Jbeta was performed with immunoSEQ multiplex PCR. Each CDR3 protein is one row after TCRdb ran MiXCR on the immunoSEQ multiplex PCR reads. The sample yields more than 110,000 distinct CDR3 sequences, 94% seen once. Controls comprised healthy donors matched for age and sex. The TCR sequence derives from a human donor in good health. The sequencing input was CD8+ T cells from PBMCs.

The CDR3 DNA sequence: TGCGCCAGCAGCCAAGGGGCAGGCCGCCTCGGGGGCTACACCTTC. Translation gives CASSQGAGRLGGYTF. The chain combines TRBV4-3 with TRBJ1-2, with no clear D. Germline-derived CDR1 and CDR2 are LGHNA and YSLEER. The V end was cut by 1 base, the J end by 8 bases, with 17 bases between. The CDR3 is 15 amino acids.